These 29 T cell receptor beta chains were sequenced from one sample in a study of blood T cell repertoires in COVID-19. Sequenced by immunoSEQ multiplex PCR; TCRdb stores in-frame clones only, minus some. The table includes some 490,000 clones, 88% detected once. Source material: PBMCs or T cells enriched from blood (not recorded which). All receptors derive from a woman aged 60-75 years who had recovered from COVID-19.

The DNA of the CDR3 is TGTGCCAGCAGAGGGGGGCAGGGGGCGGGGAACACTGAAGCTTTCTTT. This translates into CASRGGQGAGNTEAFF. J is TRBJ1-1 and V is TRBV7-2; 8 positions agree with TRBD1. Germline V lookup: CDR1 SGHTA, CDR2 FQGNSA. The ends lost 6 bases at V and 1 base at J; junction bases unmatched: 10. The CDR3 contains 16 residues.

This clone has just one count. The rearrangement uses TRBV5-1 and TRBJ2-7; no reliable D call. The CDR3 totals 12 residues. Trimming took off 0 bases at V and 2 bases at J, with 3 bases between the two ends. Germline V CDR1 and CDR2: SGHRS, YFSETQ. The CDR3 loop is CASSLGAYEQYF. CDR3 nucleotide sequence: TGCGCCAGCAGCTTGGGAGCCTACGAGCAGTACTTC.

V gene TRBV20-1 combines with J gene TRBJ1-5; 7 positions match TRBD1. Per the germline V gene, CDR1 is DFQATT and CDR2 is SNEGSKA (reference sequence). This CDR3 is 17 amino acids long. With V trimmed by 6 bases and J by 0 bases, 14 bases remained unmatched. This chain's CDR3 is CSASSRGDRYSNQPQHF. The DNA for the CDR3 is TGCAGTGCGAGTTCCAGGGGGGACAGATATAGCAATCAGCCCCAGCATTTT.

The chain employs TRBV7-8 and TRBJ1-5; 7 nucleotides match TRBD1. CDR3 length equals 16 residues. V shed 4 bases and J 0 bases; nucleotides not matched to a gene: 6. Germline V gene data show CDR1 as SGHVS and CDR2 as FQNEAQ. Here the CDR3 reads CASSSQGRGSNQPQHF. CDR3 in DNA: TGTGCCAGCAGCTCACAGGGGCGGGGTAGCAATCAGCCCCAGCATTTT.

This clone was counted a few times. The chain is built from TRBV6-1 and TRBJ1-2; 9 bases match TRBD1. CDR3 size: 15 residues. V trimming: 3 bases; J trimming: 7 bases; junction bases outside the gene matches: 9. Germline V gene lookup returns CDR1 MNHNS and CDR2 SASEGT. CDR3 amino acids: CASSDPWTGVLGYTF. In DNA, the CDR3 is TGTGCCAGCAGTGACCCCTGGACAGGGGTCCTTGGCTACACCTTC.

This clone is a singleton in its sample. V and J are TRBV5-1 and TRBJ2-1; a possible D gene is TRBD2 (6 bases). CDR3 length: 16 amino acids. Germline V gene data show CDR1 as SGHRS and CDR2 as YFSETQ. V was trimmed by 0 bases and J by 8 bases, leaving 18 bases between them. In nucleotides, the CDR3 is TGCGCCAGCAGCTTGGTGGGTACTAGCCGGGACGATGAGCAGTTCTTC. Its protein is CASSLVGTSRDDEQFF.

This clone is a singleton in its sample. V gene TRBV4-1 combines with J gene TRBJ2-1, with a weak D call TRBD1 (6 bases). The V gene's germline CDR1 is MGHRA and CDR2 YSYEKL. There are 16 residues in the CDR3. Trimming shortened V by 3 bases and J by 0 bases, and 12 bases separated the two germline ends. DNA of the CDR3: TGCGCCAGCAGCCAGTCAGGGGCCAGCTCCTACAATGAGCAGTTCTTC. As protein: CASSQSGASSYNEQFF.

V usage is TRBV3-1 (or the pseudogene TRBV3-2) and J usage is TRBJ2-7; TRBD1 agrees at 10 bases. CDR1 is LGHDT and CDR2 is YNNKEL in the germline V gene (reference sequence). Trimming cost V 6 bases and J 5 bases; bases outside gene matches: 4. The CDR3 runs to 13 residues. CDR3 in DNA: TGTGCCAGCAGTCTGGGACAGGGGCACGAGCAGTACGTC. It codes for CASSLGQGHEQYV.

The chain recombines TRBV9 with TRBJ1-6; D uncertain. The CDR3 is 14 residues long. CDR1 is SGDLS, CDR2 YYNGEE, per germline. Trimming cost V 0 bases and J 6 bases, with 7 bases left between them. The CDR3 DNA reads TGTGCCAGCAGCGTAGCACAGACTAATTCACCCCTCCACTTT. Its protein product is CASSVAQTNSPLHF.

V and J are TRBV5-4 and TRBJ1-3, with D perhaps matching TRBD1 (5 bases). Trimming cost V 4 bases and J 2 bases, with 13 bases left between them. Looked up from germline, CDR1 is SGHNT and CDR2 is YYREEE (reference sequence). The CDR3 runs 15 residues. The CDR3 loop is CASSPGSVAGNTIYF. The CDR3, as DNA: TGTGCCAGCAGCCCAGGGTCGGTAGCTGGAAACACCATATATTTT.

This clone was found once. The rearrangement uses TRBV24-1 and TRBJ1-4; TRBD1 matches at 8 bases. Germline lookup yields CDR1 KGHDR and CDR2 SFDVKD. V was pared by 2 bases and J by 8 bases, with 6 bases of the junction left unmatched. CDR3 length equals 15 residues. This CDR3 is CATSDSRQGPEKLFF. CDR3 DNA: TGTGCCACCAGTGATTCGAGACAGGGGCCCGAAAAACTGTTTTTT.

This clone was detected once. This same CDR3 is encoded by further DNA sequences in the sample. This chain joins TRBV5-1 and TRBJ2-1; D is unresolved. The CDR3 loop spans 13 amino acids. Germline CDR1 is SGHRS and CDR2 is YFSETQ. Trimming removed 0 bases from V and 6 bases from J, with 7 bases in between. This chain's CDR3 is CASSLAPGNEQFF. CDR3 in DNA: TGCGCCAGCAGCTTGGCCCCCGGCAATGAGCAGTTCTTC.

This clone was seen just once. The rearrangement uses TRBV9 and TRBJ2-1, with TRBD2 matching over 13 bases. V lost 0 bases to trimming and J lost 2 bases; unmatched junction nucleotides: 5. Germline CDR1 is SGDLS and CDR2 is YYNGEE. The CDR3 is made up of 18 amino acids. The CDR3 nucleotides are TGTGCCAGCAGCGTAGGACTAGCGGGGGGCCTCCCCTACAATGAGCAGTTCTTC. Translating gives CASSVGLAGGLPYNEQFF.

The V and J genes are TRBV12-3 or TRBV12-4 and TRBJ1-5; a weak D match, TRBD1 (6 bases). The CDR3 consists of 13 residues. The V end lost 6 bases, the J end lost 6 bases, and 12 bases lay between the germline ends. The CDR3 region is CASRYEGGQPQHF. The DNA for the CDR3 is TGTGCCAGCAGGTACGAAGGGGGTCAGCCCCAGCATTTT.

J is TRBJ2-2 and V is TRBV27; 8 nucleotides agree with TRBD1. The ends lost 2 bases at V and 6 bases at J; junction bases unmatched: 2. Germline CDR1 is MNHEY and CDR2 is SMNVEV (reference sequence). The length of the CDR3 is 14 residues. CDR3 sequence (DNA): TGTGCCAGCAGTTTAATGGGACAGGCCGGGGAGCTGTTTTTT. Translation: CASSLMGQAGELFF.

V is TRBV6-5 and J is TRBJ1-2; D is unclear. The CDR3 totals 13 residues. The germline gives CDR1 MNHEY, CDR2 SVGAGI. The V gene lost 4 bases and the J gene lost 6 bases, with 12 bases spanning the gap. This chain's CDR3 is CASSFRPGDGYTF. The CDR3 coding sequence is TGTGCCAGCAGTTTCCGACCCGGGGATGGCTACACCTTC.

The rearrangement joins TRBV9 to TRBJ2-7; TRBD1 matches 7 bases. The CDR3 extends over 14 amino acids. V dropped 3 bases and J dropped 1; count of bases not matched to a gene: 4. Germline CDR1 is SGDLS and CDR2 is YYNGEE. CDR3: CASSAGDRSYEQYF. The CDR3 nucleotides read TGTGCCAGCAGCGCCGGGGACAGATCCTACGAGCAGTACTTC.

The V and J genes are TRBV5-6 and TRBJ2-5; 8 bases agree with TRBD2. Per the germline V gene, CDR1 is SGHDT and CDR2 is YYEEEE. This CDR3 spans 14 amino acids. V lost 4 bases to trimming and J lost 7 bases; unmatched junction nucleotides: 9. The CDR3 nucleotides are TGTGCCAGCAGCAGCGGGGGCCTTCCCCGGACCCAGTACTTC. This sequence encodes CASSSGGLPRTQYF.

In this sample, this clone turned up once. The CDR3 nucleotides are TGTGCCAGCAGGCCCCTTACAGTGAACACTGAAGCTTTCTTT. This codes for CASRPLTVNTEAFF. The V gene is TRBV11-2, the J gene TRBJ1-1; no clear D. The CDR3 totals 14 residues. Germline V lookup: CDR1 SGHAT, CDR2 FQNNGV. Trimming shortened V by 6 bases and J by 0 bases, and 11 bases separated the two germline ends. Filled out from reference TRBV11-2 and TRBJ1-1, the complete variable domain reads EAGVAQSPRYKIIEKRQSVAFWCNPISGHATLYWYQQILGQGPKLLIQFQNNGVVDDSQLPKDRFSAERLKGVDSTLKIQPAKLEDSAVYLCASRPLTVNTEAFFGQGTRLTVV.

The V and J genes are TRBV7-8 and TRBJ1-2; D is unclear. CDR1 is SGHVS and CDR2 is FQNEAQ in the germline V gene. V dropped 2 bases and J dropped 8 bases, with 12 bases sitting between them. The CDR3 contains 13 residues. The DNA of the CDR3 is TGTGCCAGCAGCTTATTTGAGGGCGAAGGCTACACCTTC. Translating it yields CASSLFEGEGYTF.

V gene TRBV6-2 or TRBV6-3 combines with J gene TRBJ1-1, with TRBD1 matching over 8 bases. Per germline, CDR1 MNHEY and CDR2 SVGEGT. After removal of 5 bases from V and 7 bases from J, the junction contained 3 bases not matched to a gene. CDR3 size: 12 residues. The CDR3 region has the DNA TGTGCCAGCAGTCAGGACAGGGTTGAAGCTTTCTTT. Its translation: CASSQDRVEAFF.

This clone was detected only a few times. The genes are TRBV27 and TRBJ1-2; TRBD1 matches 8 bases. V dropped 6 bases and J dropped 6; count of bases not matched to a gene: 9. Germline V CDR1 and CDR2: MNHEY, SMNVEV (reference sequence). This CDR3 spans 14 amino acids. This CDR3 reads CASSRRPTGDGYTF. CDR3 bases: TGTGCCAGCAGCCGCCGCCCGACAGGGGATGGCTACACCTTC.

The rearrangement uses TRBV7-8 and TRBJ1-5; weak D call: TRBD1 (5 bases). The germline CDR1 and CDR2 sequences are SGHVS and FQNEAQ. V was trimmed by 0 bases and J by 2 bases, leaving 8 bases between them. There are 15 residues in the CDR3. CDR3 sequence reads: CASSLAQTGNQPQHF. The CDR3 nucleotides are TGTGCCAGCAGCTTAGCGCAGACAGGCAATCAGCCCCAGCATTTT. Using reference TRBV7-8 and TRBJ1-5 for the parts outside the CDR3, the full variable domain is GAGVSQSPRYKVAKRGQDVALRCDPISGHVSLFWYQQALGQGPEFLTYFQNEAQLDKSGLPSDRFFAERPEGSVSTLKIQRTQQEDSAVYLCASSLAQTGNQPQHFGDGTRLSIL.

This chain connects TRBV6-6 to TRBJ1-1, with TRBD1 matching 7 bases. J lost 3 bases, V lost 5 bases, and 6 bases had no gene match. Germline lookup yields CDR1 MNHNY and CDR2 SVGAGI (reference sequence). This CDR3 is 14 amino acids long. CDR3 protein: CASSGHDRDTEAFF. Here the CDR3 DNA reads TGTGCCAGCAGTGGCCACGACAGGGACACTGAAGCTTTCTTT.

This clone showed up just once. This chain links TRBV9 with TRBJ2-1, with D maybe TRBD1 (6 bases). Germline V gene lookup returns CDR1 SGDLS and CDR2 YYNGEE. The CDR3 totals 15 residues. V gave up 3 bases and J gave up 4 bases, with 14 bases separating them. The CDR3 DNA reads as TGTGCCAGCAGCGAGTCAGGGGCACCATACAATGAGCAGTTCTTC. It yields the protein CASSESGAPYNEQFF.

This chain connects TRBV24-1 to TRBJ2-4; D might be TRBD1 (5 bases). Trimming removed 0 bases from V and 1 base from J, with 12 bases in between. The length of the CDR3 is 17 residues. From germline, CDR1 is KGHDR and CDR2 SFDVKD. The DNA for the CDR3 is TGTGCCACCAGTGATTTGTGGGGCCTGTCGGCCAAAAACATTCAGTACTTC. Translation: CATSDLWGLSAKNIQYF.

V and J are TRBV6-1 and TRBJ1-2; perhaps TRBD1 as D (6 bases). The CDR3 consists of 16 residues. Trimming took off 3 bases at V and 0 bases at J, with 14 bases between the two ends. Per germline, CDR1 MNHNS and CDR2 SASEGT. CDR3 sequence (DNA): TGTGCCAGCAGTGAGGGGGCGTTGGTAGCTAACTATGGCTACACCTTC. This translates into CASSEGALVANYGYTF.

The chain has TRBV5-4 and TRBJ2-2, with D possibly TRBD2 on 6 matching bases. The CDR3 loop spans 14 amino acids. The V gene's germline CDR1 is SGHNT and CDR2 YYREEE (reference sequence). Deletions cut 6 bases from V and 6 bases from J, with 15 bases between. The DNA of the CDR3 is TGTGCCAGCACCCGGGCCACGGGGGCCGGGGAGCTGTTTTTT. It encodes CASTRATGAGELFF.

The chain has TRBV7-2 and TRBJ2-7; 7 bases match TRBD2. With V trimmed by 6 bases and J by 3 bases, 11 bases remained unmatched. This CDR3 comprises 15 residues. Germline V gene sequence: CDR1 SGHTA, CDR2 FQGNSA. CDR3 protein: CASSSGGSGGYEQYF. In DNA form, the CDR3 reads TGTGCCAGCAGTTCCGGAGGCTCGGGAGGCTACGAGCAGTACTTC.